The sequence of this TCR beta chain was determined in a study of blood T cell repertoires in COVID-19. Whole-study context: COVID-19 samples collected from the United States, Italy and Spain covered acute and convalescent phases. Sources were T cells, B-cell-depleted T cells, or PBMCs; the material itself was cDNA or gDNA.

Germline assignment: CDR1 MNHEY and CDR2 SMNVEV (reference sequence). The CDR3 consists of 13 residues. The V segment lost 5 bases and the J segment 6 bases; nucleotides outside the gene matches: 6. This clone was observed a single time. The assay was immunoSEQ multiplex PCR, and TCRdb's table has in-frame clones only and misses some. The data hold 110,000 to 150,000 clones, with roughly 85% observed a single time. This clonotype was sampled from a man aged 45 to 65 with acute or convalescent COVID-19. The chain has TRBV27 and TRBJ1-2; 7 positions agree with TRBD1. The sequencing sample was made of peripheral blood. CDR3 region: CASSPGTAHGYTF. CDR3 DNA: TGTGCCAGCAGTCCCGGGACAGCCCATGGCTACACCTTC.